This T cell receptor beta chain was captured by sequencing in a study of tissue T cells after allogeneic stem cell transplantation. The method was immunoSEQ multiplex PCR; TCRdb's version includes in-frame clones alone and lacks a portion of them. The sample includes more than 45,000 clones, approximately 73% of them seen just once. As regards this clone: The gene symbols are mouse symbols. With the read ending 1 residue before the CDR3 end, the germline J gene is used to fill in that end.

The CDR3 has 14 amino acids. Per germline, CDR1 KGHTA and CDR2 FRNEEI. V was pared by 3 bases and J by 4 bases, with 4 bases of the junction left unmatched. The material sequenced was sorted cells pooled from one or two spleens. The clonotype comes from a pool of C57BL/6 mice in good health. This chain uses TRBV24 with TRBJ2-5; the match to TRBD2 covers 7 bases. The CDR3 DNA, read in part, is TGTGCCAGCAGTCTATCGGGGGGGGAAGACACCCAGTAC. Amino acid sequence: CASSLSGGEDTQY. The whole CDR3 is CASSLSGGEDTQYF.